A selection of T cell receptor beta chains follows, all from one sample in a study of cytomegalovirus exposure and HLA in healthy donors. Assay: immunoSEQ multiplex PCR; the TCRdb copy retains only in-frame clones and omits some. Here the sample spans 100,000 to 150,000 clones, around 80% being singletons. Sequenced input: PBMCs. These receptors were collected from a woman in her thirties or forties in good health and CMV-seronegative. Both conserved end residues are part of each CDR3. D genes are given only for firm matches. For some rows the clone size is stated as once, few or many, or as a class when expanded; others skip it.

J gene	V gene	clone size	D gene	CDR3 length	CDR3 DNA	CDR3 protein
TRBJ2-3	TRBV7-9	NA	TRBD2	15	TGTGCCAGCAGCCTAGGAGCGGGAGGGGCAGATACGCAGTATTTT	CASSLGAGGADTQYF
TRBJ2-3	TRBV28	NA	NA	14	TGTGCCAGCAGTCAGGGCGAACGGGTAGATACGCAGTATTTT	CASSQGERVDTQYF
TRBJ2-3	TRBV6-6	few	NA	12	TGTGCCAGCAGTTACGACGGGCCAGGGGTTAATTTT	CASSYDGPGVNF
TRBJ1-1	TRBV5-1	NA	NA	12	TGCGCCAGCAGCTACCTCGGGGATGAAGCTTTCTTT	CASSYLGDEAFF
TRBJ1-1	TRBV7-6	few	TRBD1	12	TGTGCCAGCAGCACACAGGGGACTGAAGCTTTCTTT	CASSTQGTEAFF
TRBJ2-2	TRBV11-2	few	TRBD2	16	TGTGCCAGCAGGGGACTAGCGGGAGGGAGCACCGGGGAGCTGTTTTTT	CASRGLAGGSTGELFF
TRBJ2-5	TRBV7-3	few	NA	14	TGTGCCAGCAGCTCCGGGGGTGGGGCCGAGACCCAGTACTTC	CASSSGGGAETQYF
TRBJ2-1	TRBV5-6	few	TRBD2	14	TGTGCCAGCAGCTTGGGGGGACTAGTCAATGAGCAGTTCTTC	CASSLGGLVNEQFF
TRBJ1-5	TRBV30	NA	TRBD1	13	TGTGCCTGGAGTGTACAGGGGAACCAGCCCCAGCATTTT	CAWSVQGNQPQHF
TRBJ1-2	TRBV6-5	NA	NA	12	TGTGCCAGCCTTGTGGACAGCTATGGCTACACCTTC	CASLVDSYGYTF
TRBJ2-2	TRBV18	NA	TRBD1	16	TGTGCCAGCTCACCCCCACAGGGGGTCAGCACCGGGGAGCTGTTTTTT	CASSPPQGVSTGELFF
TRBJ2-2	TRBV6-5	NA	NA	14	TGTGCCAGCAGTTATTACAGGAACACCGGGGAGCTGTTTTTT	CASSYYRNTGELFF
TRBJ2-3	TRBV7-9	NA	NA	14	TGTTCCAGCAGCATAAGCGGGTACACAGATACGCAGTATTTT	CSSSISGYTDTQYF
TRBJ1-3	TRBV6-1	NA	NA	13	TGTGCCAGCAGTGAAGTCGTCCGGGGCACCATATATTTT	CASSEVVRGTIYF
TRBJ1-6	TRBV30	NA	NA	14	TGTGCCTGGAGTGATGGGCAGCCTAATTCACCCCTCCACTTT	CAWSDGQPNSPLHF
TRBJ2-1	TRBV7-7	NA	TRBD2	13	TGTGCCAGCAGCCTTGGCGGGAGCAATGAGCAGTTCTTC	CASSLGGSNEQFF
TRBJ2-7	TRBV27	NA	TRBD1	13	TGTGCCAGCAGTTTTGGACAGGGCTACGAGCAGTACTTC	CASSFGQGYEQYF
TRBJ1-3	TRBV4-2	NA	NA	17	TGTGCCAGCAGCCAGCGGGGGGGTGATTTATCTGGAAACACCATATATTTT	CASSQRGGDLSGNTIYF
TRBJ1-3	TRBV4-1	NA	TRBD1	17	TGCGCCAGCAGCCAAGAGGGTACAGGGGTCCCTGGAAACACCATATATTTT	CASSQEGTGVPGNTIYF
TRBJ2-2	TRBV29-1	NA	NA	11	TGCAGCGCTCGGGACTCGGGGGAGCTGTTTTTT	CSARDSGELFF
TRBJ2-1	TRBV6-1	NA	NA	15	TGTGCCAGCTCAGAAGGCGGGGAGTCCTACAATGAGCAGTTCTTC	CASSEGGESYNEQFF
TRBJ2-7	TRBV28	NA	TRBD2	16	TGTGCCAGCAGTCTGCCCGGGCGGGGGGAGTATGGCGAGCAGTACTTC	CASSLPGRGEYGEQYF
TRBJ2-5	TRBV5-4	NA	NA	13	TGTGCCAGCAGCTTGACGGACCAAGAGACCCAGTACTTC	CASSLTDQETQYF
TRBJ2-7	TRBV7-2	NA	NA	15	TGTGCCAGCAGCCAGGGTGGCGGGATGTCCTACGAGCAGTACTTC	CASSQGGGMSYEQYF
TRBJ2-7	TRBV9	few	TRBD2	15	TGTGCCAGCAGCGTAGCGACTAGCGGCTTCCAAGAGCAGTACTTC	CASSVATSGFQEQYF
TRBJ2-5	TRBV11-1	NA	TRBD1	14	TGTGCCAGCAGCAAGGGACAGGGGAAAGAGACCCAGTACTTC	CASSKGQGKETQYF
TRBJ2-7	TRBV28	NA	NA	12	TGTGCCAGCAGTCGCCCCTACGACGAGCAGTACTTC	CASSRPYDEQYF
TRBJ2-3	TRBV28	NA	TRBD2	17	TGTGCCAGCAGTCCGATCGGGGGGGCCTATTTAGCAGATACGCAGTATTTT	CASSPIGGAYLADTQYF
TRBJ2-3	TRBV27	NA	TRBD2	16	TGTGCCAGCAGCACCTCGGGACTAGCGGGGGGAAATACGCAGTATTTT	CASSTSGLAGGNTQYF
TRBJ1-3	TRBV9	NA	TRBD1	17	TGTGCCAGCAGCGTAGCTCTGCCAGGACAGGCTGGAAACACCATATATTTT	CASSVALPGQAGNTIYF
TRBJ2-2	TRBV19	once	NA	14	TGTGCCAGTAGTATTTCACAGAACACCGGGGAGCTGTTTTTT	CASSISQNTGELFF
TRBJ1-4	TRBV27	NA	TRBD1	16	TGTGCCAGCAGTTACGGACAGGCGACAACTAATGAAAAACTGTTTTTT	CASSYGQATTNEKLFF
TRBJ2-5	TRBV7-6	NA	NA	12	TGTGCCAGCAGCCAATTTCAAGAGACCCAGTACTTC	CASSQFQETQYF
TRBJ2-7	TRBV4-2	NA	TRBD1	12	TGTGCCAGCCGACAGGGGACGGGGGAGCAGTACTTC	CASRQGTGEQYF
TRBJ1-1	TRBV6-1	few	NA	12	TGTGCCAGCAGTGATGGTTGGAGGGGAGCTTTCTTT	CASSDGWRGAFF
TRBJ2-2	TRBV27	NA	NA	13	TGTGCCAGCAGTTTCGTTCCCCCCGGGGAGCTGTTTTTT	CASSFVPPGELFF
TRBJ2-3	TRBV10-1	NA	NA	16	TGCGCCAGCAGCCCTCAGGGGAGGGAGGGCACAGATACGCAGTATTTT	CASSPQGREGTDTQYF
TRBJ2-3	TRBV11-3	NA	TRBD2	16	TGTGCCAGCAGCTTACGGTCGGCGGGGGGGCCAGATACGCAGTATTTT	CASSLRSAGGPDTQYF
TRBJ1-5	TRBV30	NA	NA	12	TGTGCCTGGAGTCCCGGGAATCAGCCCCAGCATTTT	CAWSPGNQPQHF
TRBJ1-4	TRBV9	NA	NA	15	TGTGCCAGCAGCGTCTCGGGTGAGCTTAATGAAAAACTGTTTTTT	CASSVSGELNEKLFF
TRBJ1-2	TRBV28	NA	TRBD1	14	TGTGCCAGCAGTTTCTCTGGACAGGGACTCGGCTACACCTTC	CASSFSGQGLGYTF
TRBJ1-4	TRBV5-6	NA	TRBD1	15	TGTGCCAGCAGCTTGCAGGGGGCGAGTAATGAAAAACTGTTTTTT	CASSLQGASNEKLFF
TRBJ2-5	TRBV7-9	NA	NA	13	TGTGCCGCAGGGTGGGAACCCCAAGAGACCCAGTACTTC	CAAGWEPQETQYF
TRBJ2-5	TRBV5-4	NA	TRBD1	19	TGTGCCAGCAGCTTTCAGCCAGGACAGGGGGTAGGGGACCAAGAGACCCAGTACTTC	CASSFQPGQGVGDQETQYF
TRBJ2-7	TRBV7-8	NA	TRBD2	15	TGTGCCAGCAGCTTAGGGAGACTAGCGGGCTACGAGCAGTACTTC	CASSLGRLAGYEQYF
TRBJ2-3	TRBV6-1	NA	TRBD2	14	TGTGCCAGCACGGGCGGGGGGCCCTCGGATACGCAGTATTTT	CASTGGGPSDTQYF
TRBJ2-1	TRBV6-1	NA	NA	12	TGTGCCCTGGGGAGCTCCTACAATGAGCAGTTCTTC	CALGSSYNEQFF
TRBJ2-2	TRBV4-2	NA	NA	15	TGTGCCAGCAGCCAGGAAGCGGACCTCACCGGGGAGCTGTTTTTT	CASSQEADLTGELFF
TRBJ2-3	TRBV5-1	NA	NA	14	TGCGCCAGCGCGAACGGGGAATCTACAGATACGCAGTATTTT	CASANGESTDTQYF
TRBJ2-1	TRBV18	NA	TRBD2	16	TGTGCCAGCTCAAGTTTAGCGGGGGCCACCTACAATGAGCAGTTCTTC	CASSSLAGATYNEQFF
TRBJ2-3	TRBV27	NA	TRBD2	14	TGTGCCAGCAAAAGAGCGGGAGGGACAGATACGCAGTATTTT	CASKRAGGTDTQYF
TRBJ1-2	TRBV2	NA	TRBD1	14	TGTGCCAGCAGCGTCACGGACAGGGTACATGGCTACACCTTC	CASSVTDRVHGYTF
TRBJ2-7	TRBV28	once	TRBD1	17	TGTGCCAGCAGTTCCAGGACAGGGGGCCCCCTTGGTCAGCAGCAGTACTTC	CASSSRTGGPLGQQQYF
TRBJ1-1	TRBV27	NA	NA	14	TGTGCCAGCAGCCCCGGGAGGGCGAACACTGAAGCTTTCTTT	CASSPGRANTEAFF
TRBJ1-5	TRBV5-4	NA	TRBD1	18	TGTGCCAGCAGCCTCTCGGACAGGGCCAATTATAGCAATCAGCCCCAGCATTTT	CASSLSDRANYSNQPQHF
TRBJ1-1	TRBV4-2	NA	TRBD1	16	TGTGCCACCACTCCGGGACAGGGGGCTAAGGGGACTGAAGCTTTCTTT	CATTPGQGAKGTEAFF
TRBJ2-6	TRBV15	once	TRBD1	15	TGTGCCACCAATCAGGGGGCCGCTGGGGCCAACGTCCTGACTTTC	CATNQGAAGANVLTF
TRBJ1-5	TRBV27	NA	NA	14	TGTGCCAGCAGTTCCGCTTGGGGGGGGCAGCCCCAGCATTTT	CASSSAWGGQPQHF
TRBJ1-4	TRBV19	NA	NA	15	TGTGCCAGTAGTACGGACCTAGGAGGGGTTGAAAAACTGTTTTTT	CASSTDLGGVEKLFF
TRBJ2-7	TRBV25-1	NA	NA	13	TGTGCCAGCTCCTTTGTAAGGGGGAACGAGCAGTACTTC	CASSFVRGNEQYF